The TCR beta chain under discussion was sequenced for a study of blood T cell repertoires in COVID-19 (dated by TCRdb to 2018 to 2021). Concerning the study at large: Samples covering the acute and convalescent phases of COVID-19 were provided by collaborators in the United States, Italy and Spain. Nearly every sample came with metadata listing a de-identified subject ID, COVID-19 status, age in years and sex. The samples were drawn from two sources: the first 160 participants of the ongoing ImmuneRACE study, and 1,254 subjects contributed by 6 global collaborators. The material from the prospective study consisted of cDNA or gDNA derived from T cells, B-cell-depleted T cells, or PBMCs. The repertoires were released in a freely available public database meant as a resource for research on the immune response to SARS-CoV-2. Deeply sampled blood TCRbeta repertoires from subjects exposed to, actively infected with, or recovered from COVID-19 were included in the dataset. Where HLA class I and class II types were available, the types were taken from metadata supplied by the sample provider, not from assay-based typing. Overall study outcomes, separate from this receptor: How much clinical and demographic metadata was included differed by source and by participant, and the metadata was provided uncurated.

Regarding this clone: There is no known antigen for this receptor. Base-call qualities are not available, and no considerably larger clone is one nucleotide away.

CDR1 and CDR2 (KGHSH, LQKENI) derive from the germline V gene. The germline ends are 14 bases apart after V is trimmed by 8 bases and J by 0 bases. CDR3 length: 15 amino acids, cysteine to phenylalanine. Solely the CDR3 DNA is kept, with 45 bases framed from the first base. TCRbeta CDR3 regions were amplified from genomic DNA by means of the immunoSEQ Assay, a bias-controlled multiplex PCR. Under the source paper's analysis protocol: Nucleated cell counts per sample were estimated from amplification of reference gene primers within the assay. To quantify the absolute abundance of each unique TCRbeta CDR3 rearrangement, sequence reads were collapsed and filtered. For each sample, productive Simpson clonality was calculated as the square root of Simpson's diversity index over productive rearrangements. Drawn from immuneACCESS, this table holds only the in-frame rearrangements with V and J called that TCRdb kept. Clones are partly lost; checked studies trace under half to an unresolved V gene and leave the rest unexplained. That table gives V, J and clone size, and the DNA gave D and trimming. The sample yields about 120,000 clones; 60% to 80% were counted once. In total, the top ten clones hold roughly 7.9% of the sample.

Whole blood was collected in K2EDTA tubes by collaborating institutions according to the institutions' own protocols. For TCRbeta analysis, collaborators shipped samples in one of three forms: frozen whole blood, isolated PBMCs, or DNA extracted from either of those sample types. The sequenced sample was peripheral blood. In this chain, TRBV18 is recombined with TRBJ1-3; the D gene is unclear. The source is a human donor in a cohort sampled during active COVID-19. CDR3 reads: CASAHELPSGNTIYF. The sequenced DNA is TGTGCCAGCGCCCACGAGCTTCCCTCTGGAAACACCATATATTTT.